These T cell receptor beta chains were read from a single sample in a study of T cell responses to AZD1222 COVID-19 vaccine. Generated by immunoSEQ multiplex PCR, the TCRdb table keeps only in-frame clones and is missing some. The sample includes 90,000 to 95,000 clones, 70% to 90% of them seen just once. Sequencing was performed on peripheral blood, taken 28 days after the second AZD1222 dose. These receptors originate from an adult who received the AZD1222 COVID-19 vaccine. CDR3s include the opening cysteine and the closing phenylalanine or tryptophan. The D gene is left open where the match is weak. Some rows mark clone size as missing; the rest say once, few, many or name a class of expanded clone.

-	TRBD2	TRBV10-3	TRBJ2-1	CAISELRTSGGTSYNEQFF	TGTGCCATCAGTGAGCTAAGGACTAGCGGGGGGACGTCCTACAATGAGCAGTTCTTC
-	TRBD2	TRBV5-1	TRBJ2-1	CASSSQAGAGYNEQFF	TGCGCCAGCAGCTCCCAAGCGGGAGCGGGATACAATGAGCAGTTCTTC
-	-	TRBV30	TRBJ1-6	CAWSVTGQIPLISPLHF	TGTGCCTGGAGTGTAACCGGCCAGATACCGTTAATTTCACCCCTCCACTTT
-	TRBD1	TRBV2	TRBJ2-1	CASSEVTGVLDEQFF	TGTGCCAGCAGTGAGGTGACAGGGGTCCTGGATGAGCAGTTCTTC
-	-	TRBV6-2/TRBV6-3	TRBJ2-3	CASSRGGDTDTQYF	TGTGCCAGCAGCCGTGGTGGGGACACAGATACGCAGTATTTT
-	-	TRBV9	TRBJ1-2	CASSPTGGTYGYTF	TGTGCCAGCAGCCCGACCGGGGGGACCTATGGCTACACCTTC
-	-	TRBV12-3/TRBV12-4	TRBJ1-2	CASTGVGGYTF	TGTGCCAGCACCGGGGTAGGGGGCTACACCTTC
-	-	TRBV28	TRBJ2-7	CASSPLTRSNYEQYF	TGTGCCAGCAGTCCATTGACTCGATCTAATTACGAGCAGTACTTC
once	-	TRBV9	TRBJ1-2	CASSHRVEQSNYGYTF	TGTGCCAGCAGCCACCGCGTCGAGCAGTCGAACTATGGCTACACCTTC
-	-	TRBV7-2	TRBJ1-1	CASSFDTTGQTKAFF	TGTGCCAGCAGCTTCGACACCACCGGACAGACAAAAGCTTTCTTT
-	-	TRBV28	TRBJ2-7	CASSFFRAGGKSYEQYF	TGTGCCAGCAGTTTTTTTCGCGCCGGGGGTAAGTCCTACGAGCAGTACTTC
-	TRBD2	TRBV4-2	TRBJ2-7	CASSPLGSGTHYEQYF	TGTGCCAGCAGCCCCCTTGGTAGCGGGACACACTACGAGCAGTACTTC
-	-	TRBV7-2	TRBJ2-1	CASSLEEQIYNEQFF	TGTGCCAGCAGCCTAGAGGAACAGATCTACAATGAGCAGTTCTTC
-	-	TRBV21-1	TRBJ2-3	CASSKWWETTDTQYF	TGTGCCAGCAGCAAATGGTGGGAGACTACAGATACGCAGTATTTT
-	TRBD1	TRBV29-1	TRBJ2-7	CSVEDQGRGHYYEQYF	TGCAGCGTTGAAGATCAAGGCAGGGGGCACTACTACGAGCAGTACTTC
-	TRBD1	TRBV9	TRBJ2-7	CASSVTGGPYEQYF	TGTGCCAGCAGCGTCACAGGGGGCCCCTACGAGCAGTACTTC
-	TRBD1	TRBV4-1	TRBJ1-1	CASRTGDLNTEAFF	TGCGCCAGCAGAACAGGGGACCTGAACACTGAAGCTTTCTTT
-	-	TRBV2	TRBJ2-1	CASSEDRAPGDYYNEQFF	TGTGCCAGCAGTGAAGATAGAGCCCCAGGGGACTACTACAATGAGCAGTTCTTC
once	TRBD1	TRBV7-2	TRBJ2-1	CASSRLGTGGVDEQFF	TGTGCCAGCAGCCGCCTTGGGACAGGGGGCGTCGATGAGCAGTTCTTC
-	-	TRBV19	TRBJ1-4	CASSFGRRDNEELFF	TGTGCCAGTAGCTTCGGGCGCAGGGACAATGAGGAACTGTTTTTT
once	-	TRBV4-3	TRBJ1-6	CASSQDHNNSPLHF	TGCGCCAGCAGCCAAGATCATAATAATTCACCCCTCCACTTT
-	TRBD2	TRBV7-3	TRBJ2-3	CASSLTSGGTDTQYF	TGTGCCAGCAGCTTAACTAGCGGGGGCACAGATACGCAGTATTTT
-	-	TRBV27	TRBJ1-6	CASSLQGNSPLHF	TGTGCCAGCAGTCTCCAGGGAAATTCACCCCTCCACTTT
-	-	TRBV11-2	TRBJ1-1	CASSLVSVMNTEAFF	TGTGCCAGCAGCTTAGTATCGGTCATGAACACTGAAGCTTTCTTT
-	-	TRBV5-6	TRBJ2-3	CASSLANSDTQYF	TGTGCCAGCAGCTTGGCCAACTCAGATACGCAGTATTTT
-	-	TRBV30	TRBJ2-7	CAWSGFQSYEQYF	TGTGCCTGGAGTGGGTTCCAATCCTACGAGCAGTACTTC
-	-	TRBV27	TRBJ1-2	CASSSILTFSGYTF	TGTGCCAGCAGTTCGATCCTCACATTCAGTGGCTACACCTTC
-	TRBD1	TRBV30	TRBJ2-1	CAWRAGGDYNEQFF	TGTGCCTGGAGGGCAGGGGGCGACTACAATGAGCAGTTCTTC
-	TRBD2	TRBV18	TRBJ2-2	CASSGEGPSTGELFF	TGTGCCAGCTCCGGGGAGGGTCCGAGCACCGGGGAGCTGTTTTTT
-	TRBD1	TRBV7-2	TRBJ1-5	CASSLVGGRGHDQPQHF	TGTGCCAGCAGTCTAGTGGGTGGCAGGGGGCACGATCAGCCCCAGCATTTT
few	TRBD2	TRBV7-9	TRBJ2-7	CASSSGTSGRYDEQYF	TGTGCCAGCAGCTCAGGGACTAGCGGGAGGTACGACGAGCAGTACTTC
-	-	TRBV7-2	TRBJ2-5	CASSPGNTVETQYF	TGTGCCAGCAGCCCCGGCAACACGGTAGAGACCCAGTACTTC
-	-	TRBV5-4	TRBJ2-3	CASSQKIGGITDTQYF	TGTGCCAGCAGCCAAAAAATAGGGGGGATCACAGATACGCAGTATTTT
-	-	TRBV11-2	TRBJ1-5	CASSFRSNQPQHF	TGTGCCAGCAGCTTTCGTAGCAATCAGCCCCAGCATTTT
-	-	TRBV15	TRBJ1-2	CATSRETPGQGTYRYGYTF	TGTGCCACCAGCAGAGAAACACCGGGACAAGGAACGTATCGCTATGGCTACACCTTC
-	TRBD1	TRBV6-2/TRBV6-3	TRBJ1-2	CASSNGQDNYGYTF	TGTGCCAGCAGTAACGGACAGGATAACTATGGCTACACCTTC
-	TRBD1	TRBV5-1	TRBJ1-4	CASSAAGGYEKLFF	TGCGCCAGCAGCGCCGCAGGGGGGTATGAAAAACTGTTTTTT
-	TRBD2	TRBV19	TRBJ2-1	CASADPVGLAGYNEQFF	TGTGCCAGCGCTGATCCGGTAGGACTAGCGGGGTACAATGAGCAGTTCTTC
-	TRBD1	TRBV5-6	TRBJ1-2	CASSSQGVNGYTF	TGTGCCAGCAGCTCGCAGGGGGTAAACGGCTACACCTTC
-	-	TRBV28	TRBJ1-5	CASSPFTGYNNQPQHF	TGTGCCAGCAGTCCGTTCACAGGGTACAACAATCAGCCCCAGCATTTT
-	TRBD1	TRBV4-3	TRBJ2-7	CASSQDRTGDYEQYF	TGCGCCAGCAGCCAAGATAGGACAGGGGACTACGAGCAGTACTTC
-	-	TRBV25-1	TRBJ1-4	CASSPGHNEKLFF	TGTGCCAGCAGCCCGGGCCATAATGAAAAACTGTTTTTT
-	TRBD1	TRBV6-5	TRBJ1-2	CASSYTRGQGYGYTF	TGTGCCAGCAGTTACACGAGAGGACAGGGCTATGGCTACACCTTC
medium-sized	-	TRBV6-5	TRBJ2-6	CASTGTAGANVLTF	TGTGCCAGCACGGGGACGGCCGGGGCCAACGTCCTGACTTTC
few	-	TRBV2	TRBJ2-3	CASSDASQITDTQYF	TGTGCCAGCAGTGACGCGAGCCAGATCACAGATACGCAGTATTTT
-	-	TRBV7-9	TRBJ1-4	CASSFLDGRRSEKLFF	TGTGCCAGCAGCTTCTTGGACGGCCGGAGGTCAGAAAAACTGTTTTTT
-	-	TRBV30	TRBJ1-5	CAWSVGGSGQPQHF	TGTGCCTGGAGTGTAGGAGGTTCGGGTCAGCCCCAGCATTTT
-	-	TRBV6-6	TRBJ2-3	CASSYTGVGTDTQYF	TGTGCCAGCAGTTACACGGGAGTTGGCACAGATACGCAGTATTTT
few	TRBD1	TRBV7-9	TRBJ1-6	CASSLDRDRDNSPLHF	TGTGCCAGCAGCTTAGACCGGGACAGGGACAATTCACCCCTCCACTTT
-	-	TRBV7-2	TRBJ2-5	CASSLGLGETQYF	TGTGCCAGCAGCTTAGGACTAGGAGAGACCCAGTACTTC
-	-	TRBV10-1	TRBJ2-7	CASSVRSHEQYF	TGCGCCAGCAGTGTTCGGTCCCACGAGCAGTACTTC
-	TRBD1	TRBV5-1	TRBJ2-1	CASSRGVQGAQYNEQFF	TGCGCCAGCAGCCGAGGGGTACAGGGGGCCCAATACAATGAGCAGTTCTTC
-	-	TRBV2	TRBJ1-1	CASSPLTGGRDTEAFF	TGTGCCAGCAGCCCTTTGACAGGAGGGAGGGACACTGAAGCTTTCTTT
once	-	TRBV7-2	TRBJ1-5	CASSSDTQHQPQHF	TGTGCCAGCAGTTCGGACACACAGCATCAGCCCCAGCATTTT